This T cell receptor (beta chain) stems from a study of T-cell reconstitution after alpha-beta-depleted transplantation in children. Regarding the study as a whole: T-cell numbers and diversity, one year after transplant, stemmed largely from T cells that were newly produced. Several patients had high TCRbeta diversity at day 60; it came from surviving recipient T cells and thymic progenitors.

With respect to this clonotype: The antigen remains undetermined.

The CDR3 sequence is 11 residues long. The V end lost 7 bases, the J end lost 3 bases, and 10 bases lay between the germline ends. Germline V gene lookup returns CDR1 DFQATT and CDR2 SNEGSKA (reference sequence). This sample's TCRbeta library carried unique molecular identifier barcodes. TCRdb reprocessed the PCR reads via MiXCR and lists one record per CDR3 protein. The sample yields about 980,000 distinct CDR3 sequences, about 29% seen once. The V and J genes are TRBV20-1 and TRBJ2-7; D is ambiguous. The sequenced sample was PBMCs, mostly from graft donor cells, obtained 360 days after TCRalphabeta/CD19-depleted stem cell transplant. This TCR derives from a boy younger than two who had a stem cell transplant for SCID, so the T cells may come from the graft donor. The CDR3 here is CSGGRHYEQYF. The CDR3 bases are TGCAGTGGGGGTCGGCACTACGAGCAGTACTTC.